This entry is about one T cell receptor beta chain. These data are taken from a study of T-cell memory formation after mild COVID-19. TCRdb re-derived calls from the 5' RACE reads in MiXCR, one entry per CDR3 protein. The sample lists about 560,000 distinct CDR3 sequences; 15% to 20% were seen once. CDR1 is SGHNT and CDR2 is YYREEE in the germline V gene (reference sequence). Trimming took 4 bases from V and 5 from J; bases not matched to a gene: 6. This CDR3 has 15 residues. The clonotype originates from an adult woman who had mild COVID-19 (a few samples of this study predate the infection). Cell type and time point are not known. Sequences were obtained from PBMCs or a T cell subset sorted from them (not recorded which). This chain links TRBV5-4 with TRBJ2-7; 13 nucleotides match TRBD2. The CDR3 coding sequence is TGTGCCAGCAGCCGTCGAGGGACTAGCGGGGACGAGCAGTACTTC. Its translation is CASSRRGTSGDEQYF. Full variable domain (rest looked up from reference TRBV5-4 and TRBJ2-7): ETGVTQSPTHLIKTRGQQVTLRCSSQSGHNTVSWYQQALGQGPQFIFQYYREEENGRGNFPPRFSGLQFPNYSSELNVNALELDDSALYLCASSRRGTSGDEQYFGPGTRLTVT.